The 18 T cell receptor beta chains reported below all come from one sample, sequenced in a study of blood T cell repertoires in COVID-19. TCRdb's table, derived via immunoSEQ multiplex PCR, lists solely in-frame clones and lacks some. The sample has approximately 77,000 clones, 65% to 85% seen once; the top ten hold roughly 18%. Sequenced input: peripheral blood. These receptors were taken from a woman in her sixties with acute or convalescent COVID-19.

This chain links TRBV9 with TRBJ1-5, with D hard to call. Germline loops: CDR1 SGDLS, CDR2 YYNGEE. The CDR3 totals 12 residues. Trimming left V 0 bases short and J 7 bases short, with 5 bases between. The CDR3 protein is CASSVDGQPQHF. The CDR3 nucleotides are TGTGCCAGCAGCGTAGACGGGCAGCCCCAGCATTTT.

The J gene is TRBJ1-2, the V gene TRBV7-9; 7 positions agree with TRBD1. The CDR3 is 13 residues long. From germline, CDR1 is SEHNR and CDR2 FQNEAQ (reference sequence). V dropped 5 bases and J dropped 8; count of bases not matched to a gene: 8. The CDR3 DNA sequence: TGTGCCAGCAGCGCTACAGGGGAAAGCGGCTACACCTTC. Translating it yields CASSATGESGYTF.

This clone was found once. The rearrangement links TRBV29-1 to TRBJ1-1, with TRBD1 matching 8 bases. CDR3 length equals 14 residues. Germline V lookup: CDR1 SQVTM, CDR2 ANQGSEA. V dropped 5 bases and J dropped 2; count of bases not matched to a gene: 7. This CDR3 is CSVQHGQGNTEAFF. The CDR3 DNA follows: TGCAGCGTTCAGCACGGACAGGGAAACACTGAAGCTTTCTTT. Full variable domain (remainder filled in from reference TRBV29-1 and TRBJ1-1): SAVISQKPSRDICQRGTSLTIQCQVDSQVTMMFWYRQQPGQSLTLIATANQGSEATYESGFVIDKFPISRPNLTFSTLTVSNMSPEDSSIYLCSVQHGQGNTEAFFGQGTRLTVV.

The chain links TRBV10-1 to TRBJ2-7, with 7 bases identical to TRBD1. V gave up 5 bases and J gave up 2 bases; unmatched junction bases: 3. Germline CDR1 and CDR2: WNHNN and SYGVQD (reference sequence). The CDR3 runs 13 residues. The CDR3 DNA follows: TGCGCCAGCAGTATGCAGGGGGCCTACGAGCAGTACTTC. Translating gives CASSMQGAYEQYF.

The J gene is TRBJ2-3, the V gene TRBV19; 14 bases align to TRBD2. The CDR3 is made up of 19 amino acids. Germline CDR1 is LNHDA and CDR2 is SQIVND (reference sequence). Trimming removed 4 bases from V and 0 bases from J; junction bases left unmatched: 9. CDR3 in DNA: TGTGCCAGTAGTAGGACCGGGACTAGCGGGGGCATAAGCACAGATACGCAGTATTTT. This encodes CASSRTGTSGGISTDTQYF.

A single count supports this clone. The rearrangement joins TRBV28 to TRBJ2-5, with TRBD1 matching 11 bases. Germline loops: CDR1 MDHEN, CDR2 SYDVKM. The length of the CDR3 is 16 residues. Trimming removed 1 base from V and 4 bases from J; junction bases left unmatched: 5. Here the CDR3 reads CASSLLGTGGGETQYF. DNA for the CDR3: TGTGCCAGCAGTTTATTGGGGACAGGGGGAGGAGAGACCCAGTACTTC.

This sequence joins TRBV5-1 and TRBJ2-7; the D gene is possibly TRBD1 (6 bases). The V gene lost 4 bases and the J gene lost 4 bases, with 15 bases spanning the gap. The CDR3 sequence is 14 residues long. Germline V gives CDR1 SGHRS, CDR2 YFSETQ. CDR3 nucleotides: TGCGCCAGCAGCCCAGGGGAAAATACATACGAGCAGTACGTC. It encodes CASSPGENTYEQYV.

The rearrangement joins TRBV18 to TRBJ1-5; tentative D call: TRBD1 (6 bases). Trimming left V 2 bases short and J 6 bases short, with 11 bases between. The CDR3 runs to 14 residues. Germline lookup yields CDR1 KGHSH and CDR2 LQKENI. As DNA, the CDR3 is TGTGCCAGCTCACCAGCGGGGGGCTTTCAGCCCCAGCATTTT. It is translated as CASSPAGGFQPQHF.

DNA for the CDR3: TGTGCCAGCATCCAACAGGGGAATTCACCCCTCCACTTT. The encoded protein is CASIQQGNSPLHF. The rearrangement links TRBV28 to TRBJ1-6, with 7 bases that match TRBD1. This CDR3 has 13 residues. Germline trimming cut 7 bases from V and 7 bases from J; bases unmatched to any gene: 4. Germline CDR1 reads MDHEN; CDR2 reads SYDVKM.

The count of this clone is one. The chain joins TRBV9 to TRBJ1-4; TRBD1 matches at 7 bases. V was pared by 3 bases and J by 7 bases, with 3 bases of the junction left unmatched. Per the germline V gene, CDR1 is SGDLS and CDR2 is YYNGEE. This CDR3 is 13 amino acids long. CDR3 DNA: TGTGCCAGCAGCGCTCGGGACAGTGAAAAACTGTTTTTT. It specifies CASSARDSEKLFF.

The V call is TRBV5-1, the J call TRBJ2-1, with 12 nucleotides matching TRBD2. Germline values: CDR1 SGHRS, CDR2 YFSETQ. CDR3 length: 16 residues. Trimming at V came to 1 base and at J to 4 bases, leaving 3 bases not matched to a gene. CDR3 amino acids: CASSLSLAGGYNEQFF. CDR3 bases: TGCGCCAGCAGCTTGAGTCTAGCGGGGGGGTACAATGAGCAGTTCTTC.

V gene TRBV24-1 combines with J gene TRBJ2-7, with 7 bases fitting TRBD1. The V segment lost 9 bases and the J segment 4 bases; nucleotides outside the gene matches: 14. The CDR3 totals 15 residues. Germline values: CDR1 KGHDR, CDR2 SFDVKD. The CDR3: CATESAAQGSYEQYF. Written as DNA, the CDR3 is TGTGCCACCGAATCGGCAGCACAGGGGTCGTACGAGCAGTACTTC.

The J gene is TRBJ1-1, the V gene TRBV5-1; weak D call: TRBD1 (5 bases). Germline V gene lookup returns CDR1 SGHRS and CDR2 YFSETQ. The CDR3 runs 14 residues. The V and J ends lost 0 bases and 5 bases respectively, with 11 bases between them. DNA of the CDR3: TGCGCCAGCAGCTTGGCCGCCGGGGGGACTGAAGCTTTCTTT. Its translation is CASSLAAGGTEAFF.

The genes are TRBV19 and TRBJ2-5, with 8 bases lining up with TRBD1. V gave up 4 bases and J gave up 5 bases; unmatched junction bases: 6. The CDR3 is 14 residues long. Looked up from germline, CDR1 is LNHDA and CDR2 is SQIVND (reference sequence). The CDR3, as DNA: TGTGCCAGTAGTAAGGGACAGGTGGGGGAGACCCAGTACTTC. Translated, it gives CASSKGQVGETQYF.

The rearrangement joins TRBV30 to TRBJ2-2; TRBD1 might be the D (6 bases). CDR3 size: 12 residues. With 3 bases removed from V and 7 bases from J, the gap between germline ends came to 9 bases. CDR1 is GTSNPN, CDR2 SVGIG, per germline (reference sequence). CDR3 DNA sequence: TGTGCCTGGAGGTGGGGGCGCGGGGAGCTGTTTTTT. Amino acid sequence: CAWRWGRGELFF.

Only a few counts were recorded for this clone. This chain uses TRBV7-6 with TRBJ2-7; the D gene is possibly TRBD1 (6 bases). The V end lost 5 bases, the J end lost 0 bases, and 14 bases lay between the germline ends. Germline loops: CDR1 SGHVS, CDR2 FNYEAQ. There are 15 residues in the CDR3. The chain's CDR3 is CASSQGTHSSYEQYV. The CDR3 coding sequence is TGTGCCAGCAGCCAAGGGACACATAGCTCCTACGAGCAGTACGTC.

The chain is built from TRBV3-1 (or the pseudogene TRBV3-2) and TRBJ1-1; D possibly corresponds to TRBD1 (6 bases). The CDR3 covers 14 residues. The ends were cut back, 4 bases at V and 0 bases at J, with 9 bases in the middle. Germline CDR1 reads LGHDT; CDR2 reads YNNKEL (reference sequence). The CDR3 nucleotides read TGTGCCAGCAGCCCTAACAGGGTGAACACTGAAGCTTTCTTT. It codes for CASSPNRVNTEAFF.

In this sample, this clone turned up once. The chain joins TRBV21-1 to TRBJ2-7; TRBD1 is the table's D call, not checked against the DNA. TRBV21-1 is labeled a pseudogene. The CDR3 totals 17 residues. The CDR3 sequence is CASSKLGPDRGRYEQYV. In DNA form, the CDR3 reads TGTGCCAGCAGCAAATTAGGGCCGGACAGGGGGCGATACGAGCAGTACGTC.